Presented here are 24 T cell receptor beta chains from one specimen sequenced in a study of cytomegalovirus exposure and HLA in healthy donors. The PCR had 60 Vbeta and 13 Jbeta primers. Profiling relied on immunoSEQ multiplex PCR, and the TCRdb table lists in-frame clones only, not all of them. The sample records about 130,000 clones, around 77% being singletons. The sequenced sample consisted of PBMCs. The source of these receptors is a man aged 25 to 40 in good health.

The chain carries TRBV5-1 and TRBJ1-2, with 7 positions matching TRBD1. The junction had 9 bases not matched to a gene; V was cut back by 4 bases and J by 6 bases. Germline CDR1 is SGHRS and CDR2 is YFSETQ. The CDR3 runs to 14 residues. CDR3 in amino acids: CASSPQGLGDGYTF. In DNA, the CDR3 is TGCGCCAGCAGCCCACAGGGGCTGGGGGATGGCTACACCTTC.

The J gene is TRBJ2-5, the V gene TRBV5-1; 7 nucleotides align to TRBD1. V lost 1 base, J lost 2 bases, and 5 bases stayed unmatched. The CDR3 runs to 15 residues. The V gene's germline CDR1 is SGHRS and CDR2 YFSETQ. CDR3 in DNA: TGCGCCAGCAGCTTGCTCGGGACAGAACAAGAGACCCAGTACTTC. It yields the protein CASSLLGTEQETQYF.

The count of this clone is one. The chain recombines TRBV6-5 with TRBJ2-7; 9 positions agree with TRBD2. With 2 bases clipped from V and 4 bases from J, the junction kept 9 bases outside the gene matches. Germline-derived CDR1 and CDR2 are MNHEY and SVGAGI. This CDR3 spans 16 amino acids. The CDR3 spells CASSYAGGGGGYEQYF. In DNA, the CDR3 is TGTGCCAGCAGTTACGCGGGGGGGGGAGGCGGATACGAGCAGTACTTC.

This clone has a single count. This chain uses TRBV15 with TRBJ2-4, with D tentatively TRBD2 (5 bases). Germline CDR1 LNHNV, CDR2 YYDKDF (reference sequence). This CDR3 spans 14 amino acids. V lost 0 bases and J 11 bases, leaving 14 bases between the germline ends. CDR3 sequence: CATSRDPGVTFQYF. The CDR3, as DNA: TGTGCCACCAGCAGAGATCCCGGGGTTACTTTTCAGTACTTC.

V and J are TRBV6-5 and TRBJ1-5; no clear D. The germline V gene encodes CDR1 MNHEY and CDR2 SVGAGI. The CDR3 totals 13 residues. V lost 2 bases and J lost 5, with 7 bases in between. CDR3 bases: TGTGCCAGCAGTTACGCCAGTCATCAGCCCCAGCATTTT. Translation: CASSYASHQPQHF.

V is TRBV5-1 and J is TRBJ2-1; TRBD2 agrees at 13 bases. CDR1 SGHRS and CDR2 YFSETQ come from the germline V gene. J was trimmed by 2 bases and V by 0 bases; bases with no gene match: 5. The CDR3 is 18 amino acids. CDR3 sequence (DNA): TGCGCCAGCAGCTTGGGGACTAGCGGGAGTAATCCCTACAATGAGCAGTTCTTC. Translated, it gives CASSLGTSGSNPYNEQFF.

J is TRBJ2-5 and V is TRBV29-1; D gene ambiguous. The DNA end is a closer match to TRBJ2-7, so the J assignment may be wrong. CDR1 SQVTM and CDR2 ANQGSEA come from the germline V gene. This CDR3 is 11 amino acids long. CDR3 sequence reads: CSVVQNYEQYF. The CDR3 DNA follows: TGCAGCGTTGTCCAAAACTACGAGCAGTACTTC.

Concerning this clone: The CDR3 carries no conserved terminal phenylalanine or tryptophan, so it likely arises from a read error. The chain recombines TRBV5-4 with TRBJ1-2; 9 bases are shared with TRBD1. Germline lookup yields CDR1 SGHNT and CDR2 YYREEE (reference sequence). The CDR3 extends over 13 amino acids. V shed 4 bases and J 6 bases; nucleotides not matched to a gene: 4. Here the CDR3 DNA reads TGTGCCAGCAGCACGACAGGGGGGAATGGCTACACCCTC. Translation: CASSTTGGNGYTL.

The chain carries TRBV10-2 and TRBJ2-7, with TRBD1 as a possible D gene (6 bases). CDR1 is WSHSY and CDR2 is SAAADI in the germline V gene. V shed 3 bases and J shed 5 bases, with 20 bases lying between them. This CDR3 has 16 residues. DNA for the CDR3: TGCGCCAGCAGTGATACCAGGGGTGTTGGGTCTAACGAGCAGTACTTC. It translates to CASSDTRGVGSNEQYF.

The chain combines TRBV11-3 with TRBJ2-3, with 9 bases identical to TRBD2. Trimming cost V 0 bases and J 4 bases; bases outside gene matches: 17. From germline, CDR1 is SGHNT and CDR2 YENEEA. This CDR3 has 20 residues. This CDR3 reads CASSLDTPPPNSGSPDTQYF. For the CDR3, the DNA is TGTGCCAGCAGCTTAGATACCCCTCCCCCTAATAGCGGGAGCCCAGATACGCAGTATTTT. Full variable domain (rest looked up from reference TRBV11-3 and TRBJ2-3): EAGVVQSPRYKIIEKKQPVAFWCNPISGHNTLYWYLQNLGQGPELLIRYENEEAVDDSQLPKDRFSAERLKGVDSTLKIQPAELGDSAVYLCASSLDTPPPNSGSPDTQYFGPGTRLTVL.

V gene TRBV28 combines with J gene TRBJ2-1; 11 nucleotides align to TRBD2. With V trimmed by 5 bases and J by 8 bases, 2 bases remained unmatched. The CDR3 extends over 13 amino acids. Germline V gene lookup returns CDR1 MDHEN and CDR2 SYDVKM. The CDR3 DNA reads as TGTGCCAGCAGTGGACTAGCGGGTTATGAGCAGTTCTTC. The encoded protein is CASSGLAGYEQFF.

Points on this clone: A junction boundary mismatches the germline segment, possibly from a read error. The chain joins TRBV6-1 to TRBJ1-2; D remains ambiguous. Germline V gene lookup returns CDR1 MNHNS and CDR2 SASEGT. The CDR3 contains 15 residues. CDR3 loop: CASSEGPGTSYGYTF. The CDR3 DNA sequence: TGTGCCAGCAGCGAAGGGCCGGGTACAAGCTATGGCTACACCTTC.

The chain recombines TRBV6-1 with TRBJ1-5; TRBD1 is a possible D gene (6 bases). Germline assignment: CDR1 MNHNS and CDR2 SASEGT. The CDR3 loop spans 14 amino acids. The CDR3 spells CAVMGDIGAQPQHF. Written as DNA, the CDR3 is TGTGCAGTAATGGGGGACATTGGGGCTCAGCCCCAGCATTTT.

The chain recombines TRBV27 with TRBJ2-3; no clear D. This CDR3 contains 13 residues. The germline CDR1 and CDR2 sequences are MNHEY and SMNVEV (reference sequence). Trimming stripped 6 bases from V and 1 base from J, with 8 bases between. CDR3 loop: CASRDPGTDTQYF. DNA for the CDR3: TGTGCCAGCAGAGATCCGGGCACAGATACGCAGTATTTT.

This clone was seen once. DNA for the CDR3: TGTGCCAGCAGCCGTAACCGCGCCGCAGATACGCAGTATTTT. Its protein is CASSRNRAADTQYF. The V call is TRBV11-2, the J call TRBJ2-3; D ambiguous. The CDR3 covers 14 residues. V lost 5 bases, J lost 4 bases, and 13 bases lay in between. From germline, CDR1 is SGHAT and CDR2 FQNNGV.

With respect to this clone: This sample includes further DNA sequences coding for the same CDR3. The CDR3 sequence: CAWGQGNGEAFF. CDR3 DNA: TGTGCCTGGGGACAGGGGAATGGTGAAGCTTTCTTT. The chain recombines TRBV30 with TRBJ1-1; 9 bases map to TRBD1. Germline-derived CDR1 and CDR2 are GTSNPN and SVGIG (reference sequence). With 5 bases clipped from V and 7 bases from J, the junction kept 5 bases outside the gene matches. This CDR3 spans 12 amino acids.

A few counts support this clone. The genes are TRBV28 and TRBJ1-4, with a tentative D call TRBD1 (6 bases). The CDR3 has 14 residues. The V and J ends lost 2 bases and 8 bases respectively, with 12 bases between them. Germline V gives CDR1 MDHEN, CDR2 SYDVKM. CDR3 region: CASSLIQGDEKLFF. The CDR3 DNA sequence: TGTGCCAGCAGTTTAATACAGGGAGACGAAAAACTGTTTTTT.

V gene TRBV7-8 combines with J gene TRBJ2-2, with a possible D match to TRBD2 (6 bases). This CDR3 contains 15 residues. V was shortened by 6 bases and J by 0 bases, with 11 bases between the two germline ends. CDR1 and CDR2 from the germline V gene are SGHVS and FQNEAQ. CDR3 protein: CASRTIAANTGELFF. CDR3 nucleotides: TGTGCCAGCAGGACCATAGCGGCGAACACCGGGGAGCTGTTTTTT.

This clone was observed a few times. The chain employs TRBV11-2 and TRBJ2-1; 13 bases fit TRBD2. The ends lost 5 bases at V and 8 bases at J; junction bases unmatched: 6. This CDR3 region has 15 residues. CDR1 SGHAT and CDR2 FQNNGV come from the germline V gene. The CDR3 DNA reads as TGTGCCAGCAGCCAGGGACTAGCGGGATTGGATGAGCAGTTCTTC. Amino acid sequence: CASSQGLAGLDEQFF.

The J gene is TRBJ1-4, the V gene TRBV30; 7 bases align to TRBD1. The germline gives CDR1 GTSNPN, CDR2 SVGIG (reference sequence). This CDR3 region has 12 residues. V gave up 0 bases and J gave up 12 bases; unmatched junction bases: 4. CDR3 loop: CAWSVQGRELFF. The CDR3, as DNA: TGTGCCTGGAGTGTACAGGGGCGGGAACTGTTTTTT.

This rearrangement joins TRBV13 to TRBJ2-3, with 9 bases identical to TRBD1. From germline, CDR1 is PRHDT and CDR2 FYEKMQ (reference sequence). This CDR3 contains 16 residues. Trimming at V came to 3 bases and at J to 5 bases, leaving 9 bases not matched to a gene. CDR3 region: CASSLGYRGRKDTQYF. CDR3 bases: TGTGCCAGCAGCTTGGGTTACAGGGGGCGGAAAGATACGCAGTATTTT.

The chain couples TRBV23-1 to TRBJ2-3, with D hard to call. TRBV23-1 is noted as an ORF with a role that remains uncertain. CDR3 size: 14 residues. V was shortened by 0 bases and J by 5 bases, with 9 bases between the two germline ends. Written as DNA, the CDR3 is TGCGCCAGCAGTCAATCGGGCGTTGGAGATACGCAGTATTTT. This sequence encodes CASSQSGVGDTQYF.

This rearrangement joins TRBV11-1 to TRBJ2-1, with 7 bases that match TRBD2. The junction had 11 bases not matched to a gene; V was cut back by 5 bases and J by 4 bases. The CDR3 is 16 residues long. Germline assignment: CDR1 SGHAT and CDR2 FQDESV (reference sequence). The CDR3 DNA reads as TGTGCCAGCAGCCCCCTTTTTGGCGGGGGTTACAATGAGCAGTTCTTC. This gives the protein CASSPLFGGGYNEQFF. The whole variable domain, remainder taken from reference TRBV11-1 and TRBJ2-1, is EAEVAQSPRYKITEKSQAVAFWCDPISGHATLYWYRQILGQGPELLVQFQDESVVDDSQLPKDRFSAERLKGVDSTLKIQPAELGDSAMYLCASSPLFGGGYNEQFFGPGTRLTVL.

For this clone: The DNA is left out, because the CDR3 cannot be placed on it with certainty; the CDR3 is given as TCRdb lists it. The rearrangement joins TRBV28 to TRBJ1-1; the table's D call, TRBD1, was not checked against the DNA. The V gene's germline CDR1 is MDHEN and CDR2 SYDVKM. The CDR3 region is 13 residues in length, termini included. The CDR3 loop is CASNFGQGARSFF.